These 30 T cell receptor beta chains share one sample of origin, sequenced in a study of CD8 T cells in ankylosing spondylitis. These TCRs' antigens remain unknown. One entry per CDR3 protein results from TCRdb running MiXCR on the 5' RACE reads. The sample contains under 450,000 distinct CDR3 sequences, roughly 17% of which appear only once. Overall study results and limits: Ankylosing spondylitis blood appeared to be characterized by a TCR beta motif of about eight highly homologous variants.

The source material was blood, either unsorted or a sorted T cell fraction (not recorded which). Receptors were obtained from a male donor with ankylosing spondylitis.

This chain connects TRBV7-3 to TRBJ2-3; 8 bases map to TRBD2. Germline V gene sequence: CDR1 SGHTA, CDR2 FQGTGA. V lost 1 base to trimming and J lost 1 base; unmatched junction nucleotides: 7. There are 17 residues in the CDR3. CDR3 residues: CASSLSPTTSGTDTQYF. The CDR3 DNA reads TGTGCCAGCAGCTTAAGCCCAACGACTAGCGGCACAGATACGCAGTATTTT.

V usage is TRBV7-2 and J usage is TRBJ2-1; D is possibly TRBD2 (5 bases). Germline lookup yields CDR1 SGHTA and CDR2 FQGNSA. The CDR3 has 14 residues. V dropped 5 bases and J dropped 9 bases, with 17 bases sitting between them. CDR3 nucleotide sequence: TGTGCCAGCAGCCCCCGGGTCGGGGTAACTGAGCAGTTCTTC. Translated: CASSPRVGVTEQFF. Together with reference TRBV7-2 and TRBJ2-1, the CDR3 gives the full variable domain: GAGVSQSPSNKVTEKGKDVELRCDPISGHTALYWYRQSLGQGLEFLIYFQGNSAPDKSGLPSDRFSAERTGGSVSTLTIQRTQQEDSAVYLCASSPRVGVTEQFFGPGTRLTVL.

The chain has TRBV6-6 and TRBJ1-1; D is uncertain. This CDR3 has 11 amino acids. Between the trimmed V and J ends, which lost 4 bases and 1 base, there was a span of 1 base. Looked up from germline, CDR1 is MNHNY and CDR2 is SVGAGI (reference sequence). The CDR3 spells CASSWNTEAFF. CDR3 nucleotides: TGTGCCAGCAGTTGGAACACTGAAGCTTTCTTT.

This clonotype was detected only a few times. This chain links TRBV5-1 with TRBJ2-2; no clear D gene. The CDR3 length is 14 residues. The germline V gene encodes CDR1 SGHRS and CDR2 YFSETQ. With 7 bases removed from V and 4 bases from J, the gap between germline ends came to 14 bases. CDR3 loop: CASSVGPATGELFF. Here the CDR3 DNA reads TGCGCCAGCTCTGTAGGACCCGCCACCGGGGAGCTGTTTTTT.

The chain couples TRBV5-1 to TRBJ2-7; TRBD1 matches 7 bases. The J segment lost 9 bases and the V segment lost 3 bases, leaving 9 bases of the junction unmatched. CDR3 size: 13 residues. Germline values: CDR1 SGHRS, CDR2 YFSETQ. CDR3 region: CASSSPQGLSQYF. The CDR3 DNA follows: TGCGCCAGCAGCTCCCCACAGGGGCTATCGCAGTACTTC. Full variable domain (rest looked up from reference TRBV5-1 and TRBJ2-7): KAGVTQTPRYLIKTRGQQVTLSCSPISGHRSVSWYQQTPGQGLQFLFEYFSETQRNKGNFPGRFSGRQFSNSRSEMNVSTLELGDSALYLCASSSPQGLSQYFGPGTRLTVT.

This clonotype occurred many times. This sequence joins TRBV6-1 and TRBJ2-1; 9 bases agree with TRBD2. From germline, CDR1 is MNHNS and CDR2 SASEGT. With V trimmed by 5 bases and J by 7 bases, 6 bases remained unmatched. This CDR3 comprises 14 residues. The CDR3 sequence is CASSTGTSRNEQFF. Here the CDR3 DNA reads TGTGCCAGCAGTACCGGGACTAGCCGTAATGAGCAGTTCTTC.

V is TRBV19 and J is TRBJ2-1; D remains ambiguous. This CDR3 has 12 amino acids. Trimming stripped 8 bases from V and 5 bases from J, with 10 bases between. Germline-derived CDR1 and CDR2 are LNHDA and SQIVND (reference sequence). The CDR3 DNA reads TGTGCCAGTTCGGGCGGCCACAATGAGCAGTTCTTC. It codes for CASSGGHNEQFF.

The rearrangement links TRBV4-1 to TRBJ2-1, with 11 positions matching TRBD2. The CDR3 has 21 amino acids. After removal of 1 base from V and 0 bases from J, the junction contained 14 bases not matched to a gene. The germline CDR1 and CDR2 sequences are MGHRA and YSYEKL. CDR3 bases: TGCGCCAGCAGCCAAGCAAGAGACCTAGCGGGAGGCTTCCTCTCCTACAATGAGCAGTTCTTC. Amino acid sequence: CASSQARDLAGGFLSYNEQFF.

There are a few counts of this clonotype. J is TRBJ2-7 and V is TRBV27; 7 nucleotides agree with TRBD1. The CDR3 length is 14 residues. Germline-derived CDR1 and CDR2 are MNHEY and SMNVEV (reference sequence). V shed 5 bases and J 3 bases; nucleotides not matched to a gene: 7. Written as DNA, the CDR3 is TGTGCCAGCAGTGCGGACAGGATCAACTACGAGCAGTACTTC. Translating it yields CASSADRINYEQYF.

This clonotype was recorded many times. The chain uses TRBV2 and TRBJ2-2; D possibly corresponds to TRBD2 (6 bases). CDR3 length: 13 residues. Looked up from germline, CDR1 is SNHLY and CDR2 is FYNNEI. Trimming stripped 8 bases from V and 4 bases from J, with 11 bases between. CDR3 nucleotides: TGTGCCAGCCGGGGGTGGGGCACCGGGGAGCTGTTTTTT. Translation gives CASRGWGTGELFF.

V is TRBV12-3 or TRBV12-4 and J is TRBJ1-1; D may be TRBD1 (6 bases). This CDR3 has 14 amino acids. V was cut by 6 bases and J by 1 base, with 12 bases left in between. CDR3: CASRIDRKNTEAFF. The CDR3 bases are TGTGCCAGCAGGATTGACAGGAAGAACACTGAAGCTTTCTTT.

CDR3 residues: CASSERDRRSPLHF. CDR3 nucleotide sequence: TGTGCCAGCAGTGAACGGGACAGACGGTCACCCCTCCACTTT. The V call is TRBV6-1, the J call TRBJ1-6; TRBD1 matches 7 bases. The CDR3 totals 14 residues. Trimming took 2 bases from V and 10 from J; bases not matched to a gene: 5. Germline V CDR1 and CDR2: MNHNS, SASEGT.

The J gene is TRBJ2-7, the V gene TRBV20-1; possible D gene TRBD1, 6 bases. V lost 1 base and J lost 3, with 16 bases in between. This CDR3 is 15 amino acids long. Germline CDR1 reads DFQATT; CDR2 reads SNEGSKA (reference sequence). CDR3 nucleotide sequence: TGCAGTGCTAGAGCCCGGACAGCCCGACACTACGAGCAGTACTTC. Encoded protein: CSARARTARHYEQYF.

This chain connects TRBV30 to TRBJ1-2; D uncertain. Trimming shortened V by 5 bases and J by 0 bases, and 16 bases separated the two germline ends. Germline CDR1 is GTSNPN and CDR2 is SVGIG (reference sequence). The CDR3 loop spans 15 amino acids. CDR3 DNA: TGTGCCTGGCGAGCCGACGTCAAGCCTAACTATGGCTACACCTTC. Protein sequence: CAWRADVKPNYGYTF. Based on the CDR3 plus reference TRBV30 and TRBJ1-2, the full variable domain is SQTIHQWPATLVQPVGSPLSLECTVEGTSNPNLYWYRQAAGRGLQLLFYSVGIGQISSEVPQNLSASRPQDRQFILSSKKLLLSDSGFYLCAWRADVKPNYGYTFGSGTRLTVV.

The CDR3, as DNA: TGCGCCAGCAGCTTAGCTTCCCCCGGGGAGACCCAGTACTTC. Its translation: CASSLASPGETQYF. This chain connects TRBV5-1 to TRBJ2-5, with D unresolved. CDR3 length equals 14 residues. V was trimmed by 2 bases and J by 5 bases, leaving 13 bases between them. Germline V gene sequence: CDR1 SGHRS, CDR2 YFSETQ.

This clonotype was seen repeatedly, ten times or more. The chain couples TRBV4-2 to TRBJ2-3; D remains ambiguous. V was cut by 1 base and J by 6 bases, with 17 bases left in between. The CDR3 loop spans 16 amino acids. The germline CDR1 and CDR2 sequences are LGHNA and YNFKEQ. For the CDR3, the DNA is TGTGCCAGCAGCCAAGCCGGTCTGGTGGGGAAGGATACGCAGTATTTT. Protein product: CASSQAGLVGKDTQYF.

This clonotype was seen more than once but under ten times. The chain is built from TRBV4-2 and TRBJ2-7; the match to TRBD2 covers 14 bases. The CDR3 contains 17 residues. V shed 2 bases and J 5 bases; nucleotides not matched to a gene: 8. CDR1 is LGHNA and CDR2 is YNFKEQ in the germline V gene. The CDR3 is CASSQPGTSGRVDEQYF. The CDR3 DNA sequence: TGTGCCAGCAGCCAACCGGGGACTAGCGGGAGAGTCGACGAGCAGTACTTC.

This clonotype was detected ten times or more. The chain recombines TRBV20-1 with TRBJ2-7, with TRBD2 matching 7 bases. The ends lost 5 bases at V and 0 bases at J; junction bases unmatched: 16. The V gene's germline CDR1 is DFQATT and CDR2 SNEGSKA (reference sequence). The CDR3 contains 17 residues. The CDR3 DNA is TGCAGTGCTGCCTATACTGGGGACTACCTAAGCTCCTACGAGCAGTACTTC. This gives the protein CSAAYTGDYLSSYEQYF.

Only a few counts were recorded for this clonotype. The chain recombines TRBV11-2 with TRBJ2-7; TRBD1 or TRBD2 may be the D gene (5 bases each). Trimming stripped 5 bases from V and 4 bases from J, with 15 bases between. The CDR3 covers 14 residues. Germline loops: CDR1 SGHAT, CDR2 FQNNGV. CDR3 sequence (DNA): TGTGCCAGCAGCGGCGTGGGACGGGTTTACGAGCAGTACTTC. It translates to CASSGVGRVYEQYF.

This clonotype was seen many times. The chain is built from TRBV7-2 and TRBJ2-3, with unresolved D. Germline loops: CDR1 SGHTA, CDR2 FQGNSA. This CDR3 region has 16 residues. The ends were cut back, 1 base at V and 0 bases at J, with 11 bases in the middle. The CDR3 nucleotides read TGTGCCAGCAGCTTAGTGAGCGTTTCTAGCACAGATACGCAGTATTTT. Its translation: CASSLVSVSSTDTQYF.

This CDR3 is CASSLAPTREQYF. DNA of the CDR3: TGTGCCAGCAGCTTAGCCCCCACCCGAGAGCAGTACTTC. The chain is built from TRBV7-2 and TRBJ2-7; D remains ambiguous. V lost 0 bases and J lost 7, with 10 bases in between. The CDR3 spans 13 residues. CDR1 and CDR2 from the germline V gene are SGHTA and FQGNSA.

The J gene is TRBJ2-5, the V gene TRBV20-1, with 7 bases lining up with TRBD1. The CDR3 is made up of 14 amino acids. Trimming at V came to 5 bases and at J to 5 bases, leaving 11 bases not matched to a gene. Germline lookup yields CDR1 DFQATT and CDR2 SNEGSKA (reference sequence). The CDR3 protein is CSAQVGRGSETQYF. CDR3 nucleotide sequence: TGCAGTGCTCAAGTGGGCAGGGGGTCGGAGACCCAGTACTTC.

This clonotype came up a few times. CDR3 DNA: TGTGCCAGCAGCTTAGCGCTGCAAAGGGAGCAGTTCTTC. Translation gives CASSLALQREQFF. J is TRBJ2-1 and V is TRBV7-6; D is unresolved. The CDR3 is 13 amino acids. Trimming removed 0 bases from V and 10 bases from J, with 10 bases in between. Per the germline V gene, CDR1 is SGHVS and CDR2 is FNYEAQ. Full variable domain (rest looked up from reference TRBV7-6 and TRBJ2-1): GAGVSQSPRYKVTKRGQDVALRCDPISGHVSLYWYRQALGQGPEFLTYFNYEAQQDKSGLPNDRFSAERPEGSISTLTIQRTEQRDSAMYRCASSLALQREQFFGPGTRLTVL.

The rearrangement links TRBV7-3 to TRBJ1-1; D remains unclear. Germline CDR1 is SGHTA and CDR2 is FQGTGA. The CDR3 runs 13 residues. The ends were cut back, 1 base at V and 1 base at J, with 4 bases in the middle. The chain's CDR3 is CASSLNQNTEAFF. The CDR3 DNA follows: TGTGCCAGCAGCTTAAACCAGAACACTGAAGCTTTCTTT.

V gene TRBV3-1 combines with J gene TRBJ2-7, with 9 bases aligning to TRBD2. J gave up 3 bases and V 1 base, and 4 bases lay outside the gene matches. This CDR3 is built from 15 residues. The germline CDR1 and CDR2 sequences are LGHDT and YNNKEL (reference sequence). This CDR3 is CASSQGLAGNYEQYF. The CDR3 bases are TGTGCCAGCAGCCAAGGTCTAGCGGGAAACTACGAGCAGTACTTC.

V and J are TRBV2 and TRBJ2-7, with TRBD1 matching 7 bases. Looked up from germline, CDR1 is SNHLY and CDR2 is FYNNEI. J was trimmed by 3 bases and V by 9 bases; bases with no gene match: 2. The CDR3 length is 11 residues. This CDR3 is CARGTVYEQYF. CDR3 coding DNA: TGTGCCAGGGGGACAGTCTACGAGCAGTACTTC.

This clonotype has just a few counts. This sequence joins TRBV12-3 or TRBV12-4 and TRBJ1-5; TRBD1 matches at 7 bases. This CDR3 spans 14 amino acids. V shed 4 bases and J 4 bases; nucleotides not matched to a gene: 4. The CDR3 here is CASSYNRGNQPQHF. The CDR3 DNA reads TGTGCCAGCAGTTACAACAGGGGTAATCAGCCCCAGCATTTT.

This clonotype occurred a few times. J is TRBJ1-6 and V is TRBV9; a weak D match, TRBD1 (6 bases). The CDR3 runs to 19 residues. V was shortened by 4 bases and J by 0 bases, with 20 bases between the two germline ends. Germline-derived CDR1 and CDR2 are SGDLS and YYNGEE. The CDR3 bases are TGTGCCAGCAGCCAAGAGGGGGACACCTTGAGCTCCTATAATTCACCCCTCCACTTT. This encodes CASSQEGDTLSSYNSPLHF.

The chain has TRBV18 and TRBJ2-3; possible D gene TRBD1, 5 bases. The CDR3 has 15 residues. The V gene's germline CDR1 is KGHSH and CDR2 LQKENI. Deletions cut 1 base from V and 1 base from J, with 9 bases between. The CDR3 sequence is CASSPQGRGTDTQYF. In nucleotides, the CDR3 is TGTGCCAGCTCACCACAGGGGCGAGGCACAGATACGCAGTATTTT.

The genes are TRBV20-1 and TRBJ2-3; D may be TRBD2 (6 bases). There are 15 residues in the CDR3. The V end was cut by 6 bases, the J end by 4 bases, with 20 bases between. Germline CDR1 is DFQATT and CDR2 is SNEGSKA (reference sequence). DNA of the CDR3: TGCAGTGCCCCGATCCGGGACTTCGCCCCAGATACGCAGTATTTT. It codes for CSAPIRDFAPDTQYF.